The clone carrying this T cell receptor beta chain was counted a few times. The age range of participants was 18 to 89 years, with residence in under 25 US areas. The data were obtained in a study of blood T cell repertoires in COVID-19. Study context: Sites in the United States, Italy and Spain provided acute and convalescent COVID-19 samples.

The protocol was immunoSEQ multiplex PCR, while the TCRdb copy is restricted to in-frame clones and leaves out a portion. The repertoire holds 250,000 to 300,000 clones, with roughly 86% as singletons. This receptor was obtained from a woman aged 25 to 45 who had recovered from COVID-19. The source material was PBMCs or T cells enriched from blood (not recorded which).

CDR3 coding DNA: TGTGCCAGCAGCCAAGATTGGGGAGACGGCTACACCTTC. As protein: CASSQDWGDGYTF. The V gene is TRBV3-1 (or the pseudogene TRBV3-2), the J gene TRBJ1-2; D not resolved. The CDR3 has 13 amino acids. Trimming removed 0 bases from V and 8 bases from J, with 10 bases in between. Germline loops: CDR1 LGHDT, CDR2 YNNKEL (reference sequence).